This T cell receptor (beta chain) was identified in a study of CD4 T cells in relation to SARS-CoV-2 and coronaviruses (TCRdb year 2021). Notes on the research overall: Shared crossreactive spike epitopes were mapped to their HLA restriction using patient-derived lymphoblastoid cell lines. At the level of individual TCR clonotypes, the study measured memory CD4+ T cell crossreactivity between SARS-CoV-2 spike protein and common cold coronavirus spike proteins. Samples from three pre-COVID donors and the naive versus memory experiments were sequenced with the Adaptive Biotechnologies TCR-sequencing kit; other data were Illumina-based. Expansion assays from other donors in the study were sequenced with a different, Illumina-based TCR-beta assay.

Between the V and J ends, shortened by 3 bases and 0 bases respectively, the junction contains 11 bases. The CDR3, from cysteine to phenylalanine, totals 16 residues. Kept here is only the CDR3 DNA, which spans 48 bases and is read in frame from base 1. From a lookup of the germline V gene, CDR1 and CDR2 are SGHTA and FQGNSA. On the study overall, not on this receptor specifically: Significantly weaker SARS-CoV-2-driven expansion was shown by crossreactive clones than by monoreactive clones, consistent with antigenic imprinting. Because no donor provided both pre-pandemic and post-infection samples, tracing the source of pre-existing responses was limited. Naive versus memory sequencing indicated the assay detects memory recall responses rather than primary responses primed during culture. Roughly 64% of donors had memory CD4+ clonotypes that crossrecognized SARS-CoV-2 and at least one common cold coronavirus spike. Crossreactivity analysis was centred on spike protein, so crossreactivity against other viral proteins was not assessed. Small numbers of patients and of tested TCRs were a limitation of the study.

Uncultured naive and memory CD4+ T cell DNA received deep-resolution immunoSEQ TCR-beta sequencing. The study's processing was this. During preprocessing, nonproductive sequences were discarded, as were any CDR3s that did not begin with C, did not end with F or W, or were shorter than 7 amino acids. Cultured and uncultured naive and memory CD4+ repertoires were searched for previously identified spike- and CEF-reactive CDR3s. Pairwise Levenshtein distance, computed with the stringdist R package after three terminal residues were trimmed from each end, was used as the measure of CDR3 homology. The table comes from immuneACCESS by way of TCRdb, which keeps in-frame sequences with V and J called. Part of the clones is missing from these tables; in studies checked, under half for an unresolved V gene and the rest for unknown reasons. The V and J calls and clone size are taken from that table; D and trimming were inferred from the DNA. A total of roughly 57,000 clones appear in this sample, roughly 85% of them only once. Of the sample, 1.3% to 1.5% is held by the ten largest clones.

Notes on this clone: This clone's antigen is unknown. No qualities accompany the bases; no much larger clone lies one base away.

CD4+ T cells from unexposed donors were collected before the COVID-19 pandemic (2011-2018). To separate naive from memory CD4+ T cells, cryopreserved PBMCs first underwent CD4 enrichment and then EasySep naive CD4+ T cell enrichment. Leukapheresis product for the unexposed donors was bought commercially. Ficoll-Paque PLUS gradient centrifugation was used to isolate PBMCs from either whole blood or leukapheresis product. The PBMCs went either fresh into the expansion assay or into cryopreservation at -140 degrees C. The QIAamp Micro DNA Kit was used to extract genomic DNA from the CD4+ T cells. This receptor was taken from a human donor in good health. Recombination linked TRBV7-2 to TRBJ1-4, with TRBD1 perhaps the D gene, on 5 matching bases. The sequenced sample was memory CD4+ T cells from PBMCs. The cell subset or site label, read with the paper, signifies: memory (non-naive) CD4+ T cells. Here is the DNA: TGTGCCAGCAGCTTCCGTTGGGGGACAACTAATGAAAAACTGTTTTTT. The translation is CASSFRWGTTNEKLFF. With all but the CDR3 taken from the reference TRBV7-2 and TRBJ1-4 genes, the full variable domain is: GAGVSQSPSNKVTEKGKDVELRCDPISGHTALYWYRQSLGQGLEFLIYFQGNSAPDKSGLPSDRFSAERTGGSVSTLTIQRTQQEDSAVYLCASSFRWGTTNEKLFFGSGTQLSVL.